This is a list of T cell receptor beta chains from one sample in a study of regulatory T cells in long-lasting Graves disease. MiXCR, run by TCRdb on the multiplex PCR reads, gives a single entry per CDR3 protein. The data show 400,000 to 500,000 distinct CDR3 sequences, 21% seen once. The specimen was peripheral blood mononuclear cells (PBMCs), collected when the disease was refractory, from a patient treated with antithyroid drugs. These receptors were taken from a female donor with Graves disease. Both conserved end residues are part of each CDR3. The D gene is left open where the match is weak. Not all rows give a size; the values are once, few, many and, for expanded clones, a class.

clone size,D gene,V gene,J gene,CDR3 protein,CDR3 DNA
many,TRBD1,TRBV7-9,TRBJ1-5,CASSPGTGGFQPQHF,TGTGCCAGCAGCCCCGGGACAGGGGGCTTTCAGCCCCAGCATTTT
.,.,TRBV20-1,TRBJ1-1,CSARKTGTDRSKAFF,TGCAGTGCCAGAAAGACCGGGACCGATCGCTCAAAAGCTTTCTTT
many,.,TRBV28,TRBJ1-5,CASSSLDSWVDYSNQPQHF,TGTGCCAGCAGTTCCTTGGACAGTTGGGTGGACTATAGCAATCAGCCCCAGCATTTT
many,TRBD2,TRBV24-1,TRBJ2-5,CATSDLRGTSGQETQYF,TGTGCCACCAGTGATTTGCGAGGGACTAGCGGCCAAGAGACCCAGTACTTC
many,.,TRBV6-1,TRBJ2-2,CASSASGALTGELFF,TGTGCCAGCAGTGCCTCCGGGGCCCTCACCGGGGAGCTGTTTTTT
few,.,TRBV27,TRBJ2-1,CASSSTLTQFF,TGTGCCAGCAGTAGTACCCTAACGCAGTTCTTC
few,.,TRBV6-1,TRBJ1-2,CASSQMTGSKFGYTF,TGTGCCAGCAGCCAGATGACAGGTTCCAAATTCGGCTACACCTTC
many,.,TRBV7-9,TRBJ2-5,CASTSGAGDGETQYF,TGTGCCAGCACCTCAGGGGCAGGGGATGGAGAGACCCAGTACTTC
many,.,TRBV6-1,TRBJ1-1,CASNSQGNTEAFF,TGTGCCAGCAACTCACAGGGCAACACTGAAGCTTTCTTT
.,.,TRBV9,TRBJ1-2,CASSVMGNYGYTF,TGTGCCAGCAGCGTAATGGGAAACTATGGCTACACCTTC
many,.,TRBV5-1,TRBJ1-1,CASSLDSSNTEAFF,TGCGCCAGCAGCTTGGACAGTTCGAACACTGAAGCTTTCTTT
.,.,TRBV6-1,TRBJ1-2,CASMEDLTSYTF,TGTGCCAGCATGGAGGACCTGACTAGCTACACCTTC
many,.,TRBV28,TRBJ1-5,CASSSPSTGNNQPQHF,TGTGCCAGCAGTTCCCCCTCGACAGGTAACAATCAGCCCCAGCATTTT
.,TRBD2,TRBV5-5,TRBJ2-1,CASQPSGSSNEQFF,TGTGCCAGCCAACCTAGCGGGAGTAGTAATGAGCAGTTCTTC
many,TRBD2,TRBV30,TRBJ2-2,CAWSYSGRFGELFF,TGTGCCTGGAGTTATAGCGGGAGGTTCGGGGAGCTGTTTTTT
.,.,TRBV19,TRBJ1-5,CATRTAVYSNQPQHF,TGTGCCACCAGGACAGCAGTATATAGCAATCAGCCCCAGCATTTT
.,.,TRBV14,TRBJ1-2,CASSQKRGGVGYTF,TGTGCCAGCAGCCAGAAGCGGGGGGGAGTTGGCTACACCTTC
many,TRBD2,TRBV2,TRBJ2-3,CASTLEGLAGEADTQYF,TGTGCCAGCACTTTGGAGGGACTAGCGGGAGAGGCAGATACGCAGTATTTT
.,.,TRBV5-8,TRBJ2-5,CASSLYSAEETQYF,TGTGCCAGCAGCTTGTATTCGGCGGAAGAGACCCAGTACTTC
many,TRBD2,TRBV28,TRBJ2-7,CASSTSGTSVINEQYF,TGTGCCAGCAGTACCTCCGGGACTAGCGTCATCAACGAGCAGTACTTC
few,.,TRBV10-3,TRBJ2-7,CAISESMVGEQYF,TGTGCCATCAGTGAGTCGATGGTTGGCGAGCAGTACTTC
many,.,TRBV5-1,TRBJ1-1,CASSPGDGRSNTEAFF,TGCGCCAGCAGCCCGGGGGACGGACGGTCAAACACTGAAGCTTTCTTT
few,TRBD1,TRBV4-1,TRBJ1-5,CASSQVGTGGDQPQHF,TGCGCCAGCAGCCAAGTAGGGACAGGGGGAGATCAGCCCCAGCATTTT
.,.,TRBV30,TRBJ2-1,CAWSRRGGAFNEQFF,TGTGCCTGGAGTCGAAGGGGCGGAGCCTTCAATGAGCAGTTCTTC
few,.,TRBV20-1,TRBJ2-7,CSATDRLLYEQYF,TGCAGTGCTACCGACAGGCTACTATACGAGCAGTACTTC
many,.,TRBV12-3/TRBV12-4,TRBJ2-2,CASSPRSRPTGELFF,TGTGCCAGCAGCCCCCGGTCCAGACCCACCGGGGAGCTGTTTTTT
few,.,TRBV5-1,TRBJ1-1,CASSPMGGLRMNTEAFF,TGCGCCAGCAGCCCCATGGGGGGGTTACGCATGAACACTGAAGCTTTCTTT
.,TRBD2,TRBV4-1,TRBJ2-7,CASSPGVAGASGSYEQYF,TGCGCCAGCAGCCCCGGGGTAGCGGGAGCTTCGGGGTCCTACGAGCAGTACTTC
many,.,TRBV5-5,TRBJ2-2,CASSLSSGYTGELFF,TGTGCCAGCAGCTTGAGTTCCGGGTACACCGGGGAGCTGTTTTTT
.,.,TRBV4-1,TRBJ2-7,CASSQDPDAGEQYF,TGCGCCAGCAGCCAAGACCCGGACGCAGGGGAGCAGTACTTC
many,TRBD2,TRBV3-1,TRBJ2-5,CASSRSSGSITETQYF,TGTGCCAGCAGTAGGTCCAGCGGGAGTATCACGGAGACCCAGTACTTC
few,.,TRBV4-1,TRBJ1-5,CASSQDREQPQHF,TGCGCCAGCAGCCAAGATAGAGAACAGCCCCAGCATTTT
many,.,TRBV20-1,TRBJ1-4,CSARERVTGTNEKLFF,TGCAGTGCTAGAGAGAGGGTGACTGGAACTAATGAAAAACTGTTTTTT
many,TRBD1,TRBV3-1,TRBJ1-2,CASSQSKGANYGYTF,TGTGCCAGCAGCCAAAGCAAGGGGGCGAACTATGGCTACACCTTC
.,TRBD1,TRBV29-1,TRBJ2-7,CSVEPPEGAHPYEQYF,TGCAGCGTTGAACCCCCAGAGGGGGCCCATCCCTACGAGCAGTACTTC
many,TRBD1,TRBV29-1,TRBJ1-4,CSVLQGATTTNEKLFF,TGCAGCGTCCTGCAGGGGGCCACCACAACTAATGAAAAACTGTTTTTT
many,.,TRBV12-3/TRBV12-4,TRBJ2-3,CASSFGGSRNTQYF,TGTGCCAGCAGTTTTGGTGGGAGTAGAAATACGCAGTATTTT
many,.,TRBV28,TRBJ1-5,CASSWPGQPQHF,TGTGCCAGCTCGTGGCCGGGCCAGCCCCAGCATTTT
many,.,TRBV2,TRBJ1-1,CARSWRGENTEAFF,TGTGCCAGATCGTGGCGGGGAGAAAACACTGAAGCTTTCTTT
.,TRBD1,TRBV20-1,TRBJ2-3,CSVVPGGRTGTQYF,TGCAGCGTTGTGCCAGGGGGCCGCACAGGTACGCAGTATTTT
many,.,TRBV6-1,TRBJ2-7,CASSQTISYEQYF,TGTGCCAGCAGCCAGACAATCTCCTACGAGCAGTACTTC
few,.,TRBV4-1,TRBJ2-5,CASSQGRGKRETQYF,TGCGCCAGCAGCCAAGGGCGGGGCAAGCGGGAGACCCAGTACTTC
many,TRBD1,TRBV6-1,TRBJ2-7,CASTKGQGVLEQYF,TGTGCCAGCACCAAGGGACAGGGGGTATTAGAGCAGTACTTC
.,.,TRBV24-1,TRBJ2-7,CATSADSTIYEQYF,TGTGCCACCAGTGCGGACTCGACAATCTACGAGCAGTACTTC
few,.,TRBV13,TRBJ2-5,CASSLRRQTILKTQYF,TGTGCCAGCAGCTTACGACGGCAGACTATACTCAAGACCCAGTACTTC
few,.,TRBV3-1,TRBJ2-7,CASSQGGTAGYEQYF,TGTGCCAGCAGCCAGGGGGGGACAGCGGGCTACGAGCAGTACTTC
.,.,TRBV29-1,TRBJ1-5,CSVEFSSNQPQHF,TGCAGCGTTGAATTCAGCAGCAATCAGCCCCAGCATTTT